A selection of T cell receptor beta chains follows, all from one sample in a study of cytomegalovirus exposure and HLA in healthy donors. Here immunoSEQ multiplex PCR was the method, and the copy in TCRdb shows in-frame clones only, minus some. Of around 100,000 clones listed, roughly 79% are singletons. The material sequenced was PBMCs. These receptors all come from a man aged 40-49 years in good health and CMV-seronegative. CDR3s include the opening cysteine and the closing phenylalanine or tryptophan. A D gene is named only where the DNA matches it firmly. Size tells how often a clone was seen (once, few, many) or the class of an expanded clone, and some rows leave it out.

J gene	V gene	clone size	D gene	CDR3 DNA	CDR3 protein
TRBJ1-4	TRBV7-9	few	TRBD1	TGTGCCAGCAGCTCAGGGGACAGGGGTGTTTCCTATGAAAAACTGTTTTTT	CASSSGDRGVSYEKLFF
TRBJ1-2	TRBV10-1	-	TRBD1	TGCGCCAGCAGCTACGACAGGGTCGGTGGCTACACCTTC	CASSYDRVGGYTF
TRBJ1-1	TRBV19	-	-	TGTGCCAGTAGCCCAGGGGTCACTGAAGCTTTCTTT	CASSPGVTEAFF
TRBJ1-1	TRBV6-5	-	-	TGTGCCAGCAGTTACTCTCCAGGGGACACTGAAGCTTTCTTT	CASSYSPGDTEAFF
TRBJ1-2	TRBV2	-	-	TGTGCCAGCAGTTTCAGCGACGCTAACTATGGCTACACCTTC	CASSFSDANYGYTF
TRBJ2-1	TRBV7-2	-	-	TGTGCCAGCAGCCAGAACTCGCTGGCAACCAAAGCGGGGCAGTTCTTC	CASSQNSLATKAGQFF
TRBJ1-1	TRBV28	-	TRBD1	TGTGCCAGCAGTTCAGGACAGGGGTTGAACACTGAAGCTTTCTTT	CASSSGQGLNTEAFF
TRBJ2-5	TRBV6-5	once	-	TGTGCCAGCAGCCTCGACAGGCTCCAAGAGACCCAGTACTTC	CASSLDRLQETQYF
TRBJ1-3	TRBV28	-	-	TGTGCCAGCAGTCCACCTACAGGGTTGGGAAACACCATATATTTT	CASSPPTGLGNTIYF
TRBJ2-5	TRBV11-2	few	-	TGTGCCAGCAGCCCGCCCCAGGGTGCTCAGTACTTC	CASSPPQGAQYF
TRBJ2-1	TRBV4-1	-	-	TGCGCCAGCAGCCAATCCCAGGCCAGAGACAATGAGCAGTTCTTC	CASSQSQARDNEQFF
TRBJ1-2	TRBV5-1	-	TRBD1	TGCGCCAGCAGCTTTGGACAGGGTGGCGGCTACACCTTC	CASSFGQGGGYTF
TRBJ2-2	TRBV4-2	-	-	TGTGCCAGCAGCCAATTCTTTGGAGGGCAGAACACCGGGGAGCTGTTTTTT	CASSQFFGGQNTGELFF
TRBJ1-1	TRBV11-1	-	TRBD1	TGTGCCAGCAGTAAGACAGGGATGAACACTGAAGCTTTCTTT	CASSKTGMNTEAFF
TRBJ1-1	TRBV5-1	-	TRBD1	TGCGCCAGCAGCTACCGGGACAGGGGAGGTTCGAACACTGAAGCTTTCTTT	CASSYRDRGGSNTEAFF
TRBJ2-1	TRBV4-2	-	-	TGTGCCAGCAGCCAAGAAGTACTAGCAGGTGAGCAGTTCTTC	CASSQEVLAGEQFF
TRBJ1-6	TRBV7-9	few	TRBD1	TGTGCCAGCAGCATGAAGGGACAGAATAATTCACCCCTCCACTTT	CASSMKGQNNSPLHF
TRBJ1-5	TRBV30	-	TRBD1	TGTGCCTGGGCCCCCCCACGTGGACAGGGGTTCCTTAGCAATCAGCCCCAGCATTTT	CAWAPPRGQGFLSNQPQHF
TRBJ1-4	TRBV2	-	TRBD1	TGTGCCAGCAGTGAAAGAAGGACAGGGGTTGAAAAACTGTTTTTT	CASSERRTGVEKLFF
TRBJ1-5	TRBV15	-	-	TGTGCCACCAGCAGAGATCGGCCAGGGGCGAATCAGCCCCAGCATTTT	CATSRDRPGANQPQHF
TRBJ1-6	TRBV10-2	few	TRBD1	TGCGCCAGCAGTGAAGACAGGGGGTATAATTCACCCCTCCACTTT	CASSEDRGYNSPLHF
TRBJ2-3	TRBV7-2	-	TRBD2	TGTGCCAGCAGCCCGGGACTAGCGGGGAGCACAGATACGCAGTATTTT	CASSPGLAGSTDTQYF
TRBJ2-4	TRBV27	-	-	TGTGCCAGCAGTTTCGTCGCGACCAAAAACATTCAGTACTTC	CASSFVATKNIQYF
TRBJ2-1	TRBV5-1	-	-	TGCGCCAGCAGCTTGCAGGGTTACAATGAGCAGTTCTTC	CASSLQGYNEQFF
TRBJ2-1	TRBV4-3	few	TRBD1	TGCGCCAGCAGCCAAGATCTACAGGGGGCGGGGGAGCAGTTCTTC	CASSQDLQGAGEQFF
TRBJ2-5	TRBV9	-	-	TGTGCCAGCAGCGTTAGTGGGACAAAGGGGACCCAGTACTTC	CASSVSGTKGTQYF
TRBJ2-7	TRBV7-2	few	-	TGTGCCAGCAGCGTCGACTACTACGAGCAGTACTTC	CASSVDYYEQYF
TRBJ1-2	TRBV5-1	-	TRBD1	TGCGCCAGCAGCTTGGCGGGTCGGGACAGAGACTATGGCTACACCTTC	CASSLAGRDRDYGYTF
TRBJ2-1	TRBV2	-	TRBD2	TGTGCCAGCAGAAACCCTAGCGGGGGGCTTTACAATGAGCAGTTCTTC	CASRNPSGGLYNEQFF
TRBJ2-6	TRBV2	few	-	TGTGCCACCCACAGAAGCTCTGGGGCCAACGTCCTGACTTTC	CATHRSSGANVLTF
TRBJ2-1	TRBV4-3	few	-	TGCGCCAGCAGCCAATACGAGGCGAGTTACAATGAGCAGTTCTTC	CASSQYEASYNEQFF
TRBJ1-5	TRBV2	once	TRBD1	TGTGCCAGCAGGCCGACAGGGCCCTTCGAGGGCAATCAGCCCCAGCATTTT	CASRPTGPFEGNQPQHF
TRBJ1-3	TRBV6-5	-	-	TGTGCCAGCAGGCGACAGGTTGGAACAGGAAACACCATATATTTT	CASRRQVGTGNTIYF